This T cell receptor (beta chain) is from a study of T cells in Graves' hyperthyroidism and ophthalmopathy (dated by TCRdb to between 2018 and 2020). Background on the whole study: To identify distinguishing TCR V-J signatures, a discovery cohort of around 100 patients was used, comprising 40 to 45 with Graves' ophthalmopathy and some 57 with stable Graves' hyperthyroidism. For training and testing, the 100 or so patients in the discovery cohort were randomly divided in a 7:3 ratio. An independent validation cohort of under 20 hyperthyroidism patients and over 15 patients who later progressed to ophthalmopathy tested prospective prediction of ophthalmopathy. TCR Vbeta CDR3 sequencing of some 140 peripheral blood samples (more than 40 ophthalmopathy, some 75 hyperthyroidism and roughly 17 progressor patients) is reported in the paper. Thyroid tissue and blood T-cell repertoires from several Graves' hyperthyroidism patients were also compared in the study. After sampling, hyperthyroidism patients received methimazole starting at 30 mg daily, and ophthalmopathy patients received high-dose intravenous methylprednisolone.

The TCR beta CDR3 regions were amplified from the RNA transcripts. A first-round RT-PCR of the TCR CDR3 used the HTBI primer set with the Qiagen OneStep RT-PCR kit. The libraries were constructed in a second round of multiplex PCR and then size-selected and purified. The libraries were sequenced on an Illumina HiSeq2000 using paired-end 100 bp reads. Per the source publication's procedure: Raw data were processed with SOAPnuke, discarding reads with adapters, uncalled bases, mean Phred below 15, or no exact constant-primer or identifier match. High-quality paired reads were merged with COPE v1.2.5, and unique nucleotide sequences were defined as clonotypes. MiTCR v1.1 was used to align clonotypes to the IMGT TRBV, TRBD and TRBJ reference segments. The analysis was restricted to V-J combinations with a frequency above 0.0001, which together covered roughly 99% of the repertoires. The TCS score was defined as the ratio of F50 (clonal expansion) to E x V (chaos), calculated using BLOSUM62-based TCRdist between CDR3 peptides within each V-J. Welch's t-statistics and random forest reduced roughly 530 V-J features to 13, which were used in a naive Bayes classifier (R e1071). Thyroid-blood repertoire similarity was quantified with the Morisita-Horn index. Using fastp at Q25 and MiXCR, TCRdb reprocessed the public reads and kept productive beta chains. Each entry is one CDR3 protein sequence, shown with its most common DNA and genes. TCRdb's processing, not the study's, gives the V and J calls here. The sample has 500,000 to 600,000 distinct CDR3 sequences on record, 46% of them singletons. The ten largest clones take up about two fifths of the sample.

V is reduced by 1 base and J by 5 bases, leaving a spacing of 11 bases between them. CDR1 and CDR2 are drawn from the germline V gene (reference sequence): SEHNR, FQNEAQ. From its cysteine to its phenylalanine, the CDR3 spans 15 amino acids. Of the read, only the CDR3 DNA is kept; its 45 bases are in frame from base 1. Here is what the overall study found, with its caveats: In validation, the model predicted progression to ophthalmopathy with over 60% sensitivity and around 72% specificity, a median of 6.5 months before onset. Ophthalmopathy was separated from stable hyperthyroidism by a 13 V-J signature model, with roughly 88% sensitivity and about 81% specificity obtained in cross-validation and 80%/75% obtained in testing. No statistical method was used to set the sample size in advance, and investigators knew the group allocation. Most expanded thyroid clonotypes (frequency above 0.001) were also detected in blood, suggesting blood repertoires may reflect thyroid immune responses.

The study excluded patients with uncontrolled infections, other autoimmune diseases, pregnancy or lactation. Clinical symptoms, serum thyroxine and TRAb, thyroid ultrasound, and orbital computed tomography formed the basis for the diagnoses. Total RNA was extracted using Trizol reagent, and RNA quality was assessed on an Agilent 2100 Bioanalyzer. This clonotype has just a few counts. The clone's antigen remains unknown. Base qualities are not provided; no much larger clone lies one nucleotide away. Recombination joined TRBV7-9 with TRBJ2-2, with the identity of the D gene unclear. Sequences were obtained from peripheral blood or thyroid tissue (not recorded which). The receptor comes from an adult woman with Graves' disease, either hyperthyroidism or ophthalmopathy (not recorded which). For the CDR3, the sequence is CASSLVARGTGELFF. The DNA sequence reads TGTGCCAGCAGCTTAGTTGCGCGAGGTACCGGGGAGCTGTTTTTT.